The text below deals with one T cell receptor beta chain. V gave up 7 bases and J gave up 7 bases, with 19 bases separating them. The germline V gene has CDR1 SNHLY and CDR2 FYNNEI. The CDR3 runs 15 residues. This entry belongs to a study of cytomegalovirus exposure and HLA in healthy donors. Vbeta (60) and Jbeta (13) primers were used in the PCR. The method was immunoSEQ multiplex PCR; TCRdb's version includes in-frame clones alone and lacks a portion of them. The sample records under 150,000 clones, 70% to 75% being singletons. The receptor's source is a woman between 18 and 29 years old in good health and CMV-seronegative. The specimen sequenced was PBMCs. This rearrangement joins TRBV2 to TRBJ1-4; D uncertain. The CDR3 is CASTQGSMSGEKLFF. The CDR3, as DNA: TGTGCCAGCACCCAAGGTTCAATGAGCGGTGAAAAACTGTTTTTT.